This T cell receptor (beta chain) came from a study of cytomegalovirus exposure and HLA in healthy donors. A note on this clone: Its target is unknown.

Overall study findings and caveats: V- and J-gene trimming of TCR beta was linked (in a later analysis) to a missense DCLRE1C variant.

The PCR made use of 60 Vbeta and 13 Jbeta primers. Clones were sequenced by immunoSEQ multiplex PCR, and TCRdb holds only the in-frame ones, with some missing. The table shows 150,000 to 200,000 clones, with around four fifths occurring only once. The sequencing sample was made of PBMCs. The TCR was taken from a woman aged 45-59 years in good health and CMV-seropositive.

CDR3 in amino acids: CSAQTSGRGKTQYF. The CDR3 coding sequence is TGCAGCGCTCAGACTAGCGGGAGAGGGAAGACCCAGTACTTC. This sequence joins TRBV29-1 and TRBJ2-5; 12 nucleotides match TRBD2. The germline V gene has CDR1 SQVTM and CDR2 ANQGSEA. The CDR3 is 14 amino acids. Trimming cost V 7 bases and J 6 bases; bases outside gene matches: 9.